This T cell receptor (beta chain) was captured by sequencing in a study of T cell responses to AZD1222 COVID-19 vaccine. The V gene's germline CDR1 is ENHRY and CDR2 SYGVKD. The ends lost 6 bases at V and 4 bases at J; junction bases unmatched: 7. The CDR3 is made up of 15 amino acids. This clone was observed a single time. The table came from immunoSEQ multiplex PCR; TCRdb's copy has only in-frame clones and leaves some out. The sample lists about 30,000 clones, roughly nine tenths seen once, with under 50% in the top ten. The receptor comes from an adult in good health. This sample comprised peripheral blood, obtained on day 0 of AZD1222 vaccination. The V and J genes are TRBV10-3 and TRBJ2-3; 10 nucleotides match TRBD1. Here the CDR3 DNA reads TGTGCCATCAGAGATACCGGGACAGGGGCAGATACGCAGTATTTT. Translation: CAIRDTGTGADTQYF.